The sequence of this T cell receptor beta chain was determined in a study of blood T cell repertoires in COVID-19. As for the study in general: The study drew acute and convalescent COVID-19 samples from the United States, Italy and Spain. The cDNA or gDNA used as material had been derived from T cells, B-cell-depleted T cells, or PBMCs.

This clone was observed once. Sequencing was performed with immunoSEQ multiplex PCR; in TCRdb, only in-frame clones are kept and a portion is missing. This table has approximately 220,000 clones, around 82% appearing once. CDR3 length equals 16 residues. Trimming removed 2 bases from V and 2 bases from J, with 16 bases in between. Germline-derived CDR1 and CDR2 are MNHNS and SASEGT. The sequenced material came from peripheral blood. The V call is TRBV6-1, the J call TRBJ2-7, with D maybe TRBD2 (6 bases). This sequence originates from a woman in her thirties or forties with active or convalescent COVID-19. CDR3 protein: CASSEIGSGAPYEQYF. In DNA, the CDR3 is TGTGCCAGCAGTGAAATCGGATCGGGAGCCCCCTACGAGCAGTACTTC.